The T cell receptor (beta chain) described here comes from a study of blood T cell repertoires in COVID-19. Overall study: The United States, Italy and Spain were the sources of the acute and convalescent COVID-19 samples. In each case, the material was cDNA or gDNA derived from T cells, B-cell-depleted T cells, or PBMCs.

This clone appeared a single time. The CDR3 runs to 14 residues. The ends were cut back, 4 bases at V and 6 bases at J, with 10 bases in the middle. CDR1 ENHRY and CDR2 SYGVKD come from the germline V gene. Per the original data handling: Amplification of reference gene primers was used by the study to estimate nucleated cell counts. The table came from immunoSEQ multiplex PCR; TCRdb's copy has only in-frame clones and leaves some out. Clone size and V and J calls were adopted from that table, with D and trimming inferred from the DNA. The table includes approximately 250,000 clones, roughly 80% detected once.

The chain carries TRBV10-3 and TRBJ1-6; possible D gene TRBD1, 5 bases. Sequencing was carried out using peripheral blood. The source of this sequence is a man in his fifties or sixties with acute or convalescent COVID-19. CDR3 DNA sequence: TGTGCCATCAGTGTGGGGCAGACTAATTCACCCCTCCACTTT. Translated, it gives CAISVGQTNSPLHF.